These 30 T cell receptor beta chains were all obtained from the same sample, sequenced in a study of blood T cell repertoires in COVID-19. The data were produced by immunoSEQ multiplex PCR, yet TCRdb's version contains in-frame clones alone and is incomplete. The sample consists of about 160,000 clones, about 85% of them appearing once. Sequencing input: peripheral blood. These TCRs come from a human donor with acute or convalescent COVID-19. The donor label of this sample is uncertain.

V is TRBV28 and J is TRBJ1-6, with D unresolved. Germline-derived CDR1 and CDR2 are MDHEN and SYDVKM. V was pared by 3 bases and J by 14 bases, with 11 bases between. The CDR3 has 12 residues. CDR3 amino acids: CASSFLSTSLHF. The CDR3 DNA sequence: TGTGCCAGCAGTTTCCTTTCTACGTCCCTCCACTTT.

The chain has TRBV15 and TRBJ2-5, with 8 positions matching TRBD2. The germline CDR1 and CDR2 sequences are LNHNV and YYDKDF (reference sequence). V shed 1 base, J shed 2 bases, and the junction held 3 bases outside the gene matches. The CDR3 has 15 residues. CDR3 bases: TGTGCCACCAGCAGAGGAGGCGGGGGGCAAGAGACCCAGTACTTC. Translated: CATSRGGGGQETQYF.

This clone was picked up a small number of times. This chain uses TRBV25-1 with TRBJ2-7; D might be TRBD1 (5 bases). This CDR3 region has 18 residues. Germline V gene lookup returns CDR1 MGHDK and CDR2 SYGVNS. V lost 5 bases to trimming and J lost 2 bases, with 25 bases between them. The CDR3 coding sequence is TGTGCCAGCAGTCAAACGGCCCCGGAACAGGCTGCGACCTACGAGCAGTACTTC. Amino acids: CASSQTAPEQAATYEQYF.

The chain has TRBV10-2 and TRBJ1-2; TRBD1 matches 7 bases. V was clipped by 6 bases and J by 3 bases; unmatched bases: 4. Germline CDR1 and CDR2: WSHSY and SAAADI. The CDR3 length is 13 residues. The CDR3 spells CASSPQGDYGYTF. The DNA of the CDR3 is TGCGCCAGCAGCCCGCAGGGGGACTATGGCTACACCTTC.

This sequence joins TRBV7-3 and TRBJ2-2; 9 bases align to TRBD1. The CDR3 is 16 amino acids. Per the germline V gene, CDR1 is SGHTA and CDR2 is FQGTGA. The trim removed 5 bases at V and 1 base at J, leaving 5 bases unmatched. The CDR3 bases are TGTGCCAGCAGCAAGAACAGGGGGCGGAACACCGGGGAGCTGTTTTTT. Protein sequence: CASSKNRGRNTGELFF. The complete variable domain, with remaining parts taken from reference TRBV7-3 and TRBJ2-2, reads GAGVSQTPSNKVTEKGKYVELRCDPISGHTALYWYRQSLGQGPEFLIYFQGTGAADDSGLPNDRFFAVRPEGSVSTLKIQRTERGDSAVYLCASSKNRGRNTGELFFGEGSRLTVL.

A few counts support this clone. This chain connects TRBV10-1 to TRBJ1-4, with TRBD1 identical over 9 bases. CDR1 is WNHNN, CDR2 SYGVQD, per germline (reference sequence). Losses at the gene ends were 7 bases for V and 2 bases for J; bases not matched to a gene: 8. The CDR3 loop spans 16 amino acids. CDR3 coding DNA: TGCGCCAGCACCCCGGGACAGGGAGACACTAATGAAAAACTGTTTTTT. Protein product: CASTPGQGDTNEKLFF.

V gene TRBV5-1 combines with J gene TRBJ1-5; tentatively, D is TRBD1 (6 bases). V lost 4 bases and J lost 4, with 12 bases in between. CDR1 SGHRS and CDR2 YFSETQ come from the germline V gene. This CDR3 is 14 amino acids long. This chain's CDR3 is CASSLEQGNQPQHF. Written as DNA, the CDR3 is TGCGCCAGCAGCCTGGAACAGGGAAATCAGCCCCAGCATTTT.

This rearrangement joins TRBV4-1 to TRBJ1-2, with 9 nucleotides matching TRBD1. This CDR3 has 15 residues. In germline, CDR1 is MGHRA, CDR2 YSYEKL. Trimming took 3 bases from V and 6 from J; bases not matched to a gene: 8. The chain's CDR3 is CASSQGQGRRHGYTF. CDR3 nucleotides: TGCGCCAGCAGCCAGGGACAGGGTCGGCGCCATGGCTACACCTTC.

This chain links TRBV6-5 with TRBJ2-5; 8 bases fit TRBD2. With V trimmed by 4 bases and J by 2 bases, 6 bases remained unmatched. Germline-derived CDR1 and CDR2 are MNHEY and SVGAGI. The CDR3 extends over 15 amino acids. CDR3 DNA sequence: TGTGCCAGCAGTTCAGCGGGGGCGGGACAAGAGACCCAGTACTTC. It translates to CASSSAGAGQETQYF.

This chain links TRBV2 with TRBJ2-2; TRBD2 might be the D (7 bases). Trimming pared 6 bases from V and 6 bases from J, leaving 17 bases between. The CDR3 is 15 residues long. Germline V gene data show CDR1 as SNHLY and CDR2 as FYNNEI. CDR3 protein: CASRGGGSSAGELFF. CDR3 DNA: TGTGCCAGCAGGGGCGGGGGCTCGTCCGCCGGGGAGCTGTTTTTT.

The chain has TRBV24-1 and TRBJ2-2, with D possibly TRBD1 on 5 matching bases. CDR1 and CDR2 from the germline V gene are KGHDR and SFDVKD. With 4 bases removed from V and 2 bases from J, the gap between germline ends came to 7 bases. This CDR3 comprises 14 residues. CDR3 in amino acids: CATSDRANTGELFF. Here the CDR3 DNA reads TGTGCCACCAGTGACAGGGCTAACACCGGGGAGCTGTTTTTT.

This sequence joins TRBV4-2 and TRBJ2-5; 11 bases are a match to TRBD2. V was pared by 4 bases and J by 2 bases, with 6 bases of the junction left unmatched. The CDR3 is 16 amino acids. Germline CDR1 and CDR2: LGHNA and YNFKEQ. CDR3 loop: CASSRSLAGGQETQYF. CDR3 DNA sequence: TGTGCCAGCAGCCGTTCCCTAGCGGGGGGTCAAGAGACCCAGTACTTC.

This clone was seen a handful of times. This chain connects TRBV5-4 to TRBJ2-3; perhaps TRBD2 as D (6 bases). Looked up from germline, CDR1 is SGHNT and CDR2 is YYREEE (reference sequence). V was clipped by 10 bases and J by 2 bases, with 17 bases between them. This CDR3 is built from 14 residues. The CDR3 protein is CAGTTGGYTDTQYF. The CDR3 DNA sequence: TGTGCCGGCACGACCGGGGGTTACACAGATACGCAGTATTTT. Full variable domain (missing parts from reference TRBV5-4 and TRBJ2-3): ETGVTQSPTHLIKTRGQQVTLRCSSQSGHNTVSWYQQALGQGPQFIFQYYREEENGRGNFPPRFSGLQFPNYSSELNVNALELDDSALYLCAGTTGGYTDTQYFGPGTRLTVL.

CDR3 nucleotide sequence: TGCGCCAGCAGCCAACCGGGACAGAACCTTCCGATGAACACTGAAGCTTTCTTT. It translates to CASSQPGQNLPMNTEAFF. The chain recombines TRBV5-1 with TRBJ1-1; 7 bases map to TRBD1. Unmatched junction bases numbered 15, after V lost 4 bases and J lost 0 bases. Germline V CDR1 and CDR2: SGHRS, YFSETQ. The CDR3 has 18 amino acids.

The chain combines TRBV27 with TRBJ1-2; no firm D call. Germline CDR1 MNHEY, CDR2 SMNVEV (reference sequence). The CDR3 is 13 residues long. V dropped 3 bases and J dropped 8 bases, with 13 bases sitting between them. The CDR3: CASSFLGVEGYTF. DNA for the CDR3: TGTGCCAGCAGTTTCCTCGGGGTAGAGGGCTACACCTTC.

Here the CDR3 DNA reads TGTGCCAGCAGTGAATACGGCAGGGTCAATCAGCCCCAGCATTTT. It translates to CASSEYGRVNQPQHF. The genes are TRBV2 and TRBJ1-5; D might be TRBD1 (5 bases). CDR1 and CDR2 (germline): SNHLY, FYNNEI. The CDR3 totals 15 residues. Trimming removed 2 bases at V and 3 bases at J, with 11 bases between.

CDR3 coding DNA: TGTGCCAGCAGCGTAGATGAGGGTCGGGGCTACACCTTC. Encoded protein: CASSVDEGRGYTF. This sequence joins TRBV9 and TRBJ1-2; unclear D gene. The CDR3 extends over 13 amino acids. In germline, CDR1 is SGDLS, CDR2 YYNGEE. V lost 0 bases to trimming and J lost 8 bases, with 11 bases between them.

This chain links TRBV2 with TRBJ1-6; tentatively, D is TRBD1 (6 bases). Germline values: CDR1 SNHLY, CDR2 FYNNEI. V lost 10 bases, J lost 10 bases, and 17 bases lay in between. The CDR3 covers 13 residues. This CDR3 is CATQPQGGSPLHF. The CDR3 DNA follows: TGTGCCACTCAACCACAGGGTGGCTCACCCCTCCACTTT. The complete variable domain, with remaining parts taken from reference TRBV2 and TRBJ1-6, reads EPEVTQTPSHQVTQMGQEVILRCVPISNHLYFYWYRQILGQKVEFLVSFYNNEISEKSEIFDDQFSVERPDGSNFTLKIRSTKLEDSAMYFCATQPQGGSPLHFGNGTRLTVT.

Only a few counts were recorded for this clone. The chain has TRBV5-1 and TRBJ1-1; no firm D call. V dropped 4 bases and J dropped 1 base, with 11 bases sitting between them. CDR3 length equals 14 residues. Germline V gene data show CDR1 as SGHRS and CDR2 as YFSETQ. The CDR3 protein is CASSASRENTEAFF. The CDR3 nucleotides read TGCGCCAGCAGCGCGAGTCGGGAGAACACTGAAGCTTTCTTT.

V gene TRBV11-2 combines with J gene TRBJ2-7; possibly TRBD2 for D (6 bases). The germline V and J ends were trimmed by 1 base and 2 bases, with 6 bases remaining between them. This CDR3 spans 13 amino acids. The germline gives CDR1 SGHAT, CDR2 FQNNGV. The CDR3, as DNA: TGTGCCAGCAGCTTAGGACTAGCCTACGAGCAGTACTTC. Encoded protein: CASSLGLAYEQYF.

There are a few counts of this clone. The CDR3 nucleotides read TGTGCCAGCAGCTTAAGCCTCCCTCAAACACGGACTAGCGGGGGGGTCTATAGCACAGATACGCAGTATTTT. Protein sequence: CASSLSLPQTRTSGGVYSTDTQYF. The genes are TRBV7-3 and TRBJ2-3, with TRBD2 matching over 15 bases. J lost 0 bases, V lost 1 base, and 20 bases had no gene match. This CDR3 is built from 24 residues. Germline loops: CDR1 SGHTA, CDR2 FQGTGA.

This clone was seen only a few times. CDR3 in DNA: TGTGCCAGCAGCTTAACCGGGACAGTTCCTAACTATGGCTACACCTTC. This sequence encodes CASSLTGTVPNYGYTF. V and J are TRBV7-3 and TRBJ1-2, with TRBD1 matching 7 bases. Germline CDR1 is SGHTA and CDR2 is FQGTGA. V was clipped by 0 bases and J by 0 bases; unmatched bases: 4. There are 16 residues in the CDR3.

The V gene is TRBV28, the J gene TRBJ1-1, with D possibly being TRBD1 (5 bases). V gave up 5 bases and J gave up 1 base, with 14 bases separating them. CDR3 length equals 15 residues. Germline V gene lookup returns CDR1 MDHEN and CDR2 SYDVKM. The CDR3 region is CASSRGGEQNTEAFF. DNA of the CDR3: TGTGCCAGCAGTCGCGGGGGTGAACAGAACACTGAAGCTTTCTTT.

The chain is built from TRBV5-1 and TRBJ2-7; 7 bases fit TRBD2. The germline V gene encodes CDR1 SGHRS and CDR2 YFSETQ. The CDR3 totals 15 residues. Trimming took 4 bases from V and 0 from J; bases not matched to a gene: 7. CDR3 DNA sequence: TGCGCCAGCAGCGGGGGACTAATCCTCTCCTACGAGCAGTACTTC. Protein product: CASSGGLILSYEQYF.

V usage is TRBV12-2 and J usage is TRBJ2-3; whether TRBD1, the table's D call, matches the DNA was not checked. TRBV12-2 is a known pseudogene. The CDR3 extends over 16 amino acids. The CDR3 is CASRFYRGFGSDTQYF. The CDR3 DNA is TGTGCAAGTCGCTTTTACAGGGGTTTTGGGTCGGATACGCAGTATTTT.

Remarks on this clone: At one boundary the junction diverges from the germline segment, which might be a read error. V is TRBV5-4 and J is TRBJ1-4; 9 bases agree with TRBD1. This CDR3 has 16 amino acids. CDR1 and CDR2 (germline): SGHNT, YYREEE (reference sequence). The CDR3 spells CASSTGQGVANEKLFF. CDR3 DNA: TGTGCCAGCAGCACGGGACAGGGCGTGGCTAACGAAAAACTGTTTTTT.

This clone was detected once. The chain has TRBV5-1 and TRBJ2-2, with TRBD1 matching over 12 bases. V lost 1 base and J lost 0; bases outside the gene matches: 13. Germline V lookup: CDR1 SGHRS, CDR2 YFSETQ. CDR3 size: 21 residues. CDR3 sequence: CASSLWPPGQGAHANTGELFF. The CDR3 nucleotides read TGCGCCAGCAGCTTGTGGCCACCGGGACAGGGGGCTCACGCGAACACCGGGGAGCTGTTTTTT.

About this clone itself: The germline gene is not matched at one end of the junction; a read error may be the cause. The gene calls are TRBV6-5 and TRBJ1-2; D uncertain. The CDR3 consists of 12 residues. The germline V gene encodes CDR1 MNHEY and CDR2 SVGAGI. The CDR3, as DNA: TGTGCCAGCAGCCCATCTGGCCGGGAGTTCGTATTC. Protein sequence: CASSPSGREFVF.

V usage is TRBV6-5 and J usage is TRBJ2-2, with D hard to call. Per the germline V gene, CDR1 is MNHEY and CDR2 is SVGAGI. With 6 bases removed from V and 3 bases from J, the gap between germline ends came to 8 bases. The CDR3 length is 13 residues. The CDR3, as DNA: TGTGCCAGCAGCCTACGGTACACCGGGGAGCTGTTTTTT. It translates to CASSLRYTGELFF.

The chain couples TRBV27 to TRBJ2-3; TRBD1 might be the D (6 bases). Trimming shortened V by 5 bases and J by 6 bases, and 21 bases separated the two germline ends. This CDR3 comprises 16 residues. Germline CDR1 reads MNHEY; CDR2 reads SMNVEV (reference sequence). CDR3 residues: CASSPPDRYPRDTQYF. The CDR3 DNA is TGTGCCAGCAGTCCTCCGGACAGATACCCGAGGGATACGCAGTATTTT.